The 13 T cell receptor beta chains reported below all come from one sample, sequenced in a study of T cell responses to AZD1222 COVID-19 vaccine (dated by TCRdb to about 2021). In the paper's terms, the time point label means: about 28 days (+/-7) after the second vaccine dose. Libraries were prepared through the immunoSEQ multiplex PCR assay. In its TCRdb copy, this immuneACCESS table keeps in-frame sequences only and misses some clones. Where compared with another copy, unresolved V genes explain less than half of these, and the others have no known cause. The sample table lists around 150,000 clones, more than 85% of them with a count of one. Approximately 1.2% of the sample lies in the top ten. Sequencing was performed on peripheral blood, taken 28 days after the second AZD1222 dose. These receptors originate from an adult who received the AZD1222 COVID-19 vaccine.

The chain is built from TRBV27 and TRBJ1-1; perhaps TRBD1 as D (5 bases). Germline-derived CDR1 and CDR2 are MNHEY and SMNVEV (reference sequence). The CDR3 has 15 amino acids. V was clipped by 5 bases and J by 7 bases, with 20 bases between them. The CDR3 DNA reads TGTGCCAGCAGTCCCAATTGGGGGGTCGCAATTGAAGCTTTCTTT. This translates into CASSPNWGVAIEAFF.

This chain uses TRBV10-3 with TRBJ2-5, with D tentatively TRBD1 (6 bases). Trimming took off 0 bases at V and 1 base at J, with 9 bases between the two ends. The germline V gene has CDR1 ENHRY and CDR2 SYGVKD. The CDR3 spans 15 residues. The CDR3 bases are TGTGCCATCAGTGAGTCCCTGACAGGCCAAGAGACCCAGTACTTC. Its protein is CAISESLTGQETQYF.

In DNA form, the CDR3 reads TGTGCCAGCAGCCCCGCAGGGGGCAGCGAGCAGTACTTC. Amino acid sequence: CASSPAGGSEQYF. The V call is TRBV7-2, the J call TRBJ2-7, with 8 positions matching TRBD1. V dropped 5 bases and J dropped 6; count of bases not matched to a gene: 6. Per the germline V gene, CDR1 is SGHTA and CDR2 is FQGNSA. This CDR3 has 13 residues.

The rearrangement joins TRBV19 to TRBJ1-3, with 7 bases lining up with TRBD1. Germline assignment: CDR1 LNHDA and CDR2 SQIVND (reference sequence). V lost 5 bases and J lost 3; bases outside the gene matches: 7. CDR3 length: 15 residues. The CDR3 loop is CASSGRQGNGNTIYF. In DNA, the CDR3 is TGTGCCAGTAGTGGCCGACAGGGAAATGGAAACACCATATATTTT.

The chain recombines TRBV24-1 with TRBJ2-1, with 7 bases identical to TRBD1. The CDR3 loop spans 16 amino acids. Germline V CDR1 and CDR2: KGHDR, SFDVKD. J gave up 6 bases and V 4 bases, and 11 bases lay outside the gene matches. The CDR3 here is CATSDPGTVAFNEQFF. Here the CDR3 DNA reads TGTGCCACCAGTGACCCCGGGACAGTCGCTTTCAATGAGCAGTTCTTC.

The chain uses TRBV5-4 and TRBJ1-1; no firm D call. Germline CDR1 and CDR2: SGHNT and YYREEE (reference sequence). This CDR3 spans 13 amino acids. Between the trimmed V and J ends, which lost 3 bases and 7 bases, there was a span of 13 bases. CDR3 in amino acids: CASSYGLNVEAFF. The CDR3 DNA follows: TGTGCCAGCAGCTACGGACTGAATGTTGAAGCTTTCTTT.

Details on this clone: Distinct nucleotide sequences in the sample also encode this CDR3. The chain uses TRBV19 and TRBJ2-1; TRBD2 agrees at 12 bases. The ends lost 4 bases at V and 4 bases at J; junction bases unmatched: 2. This CDR3 region has 15 residues. Germline CDR1 LNHDA, CDR2 SQIVND (reference sequence). CDR3 bases: TGTGCCAGTAGTAGCGGGACTAGCGGGTACAATGAGCAGTTCTTC. It yields the protein CASSSGTSGYNEQFF.

The rearrangement uses TRBV5-6 and TRBJ1-4; TRBD1 matches 9 bases. CDR3 size: 15 residues. Germline lookup yields CDR1 SGHDT and CDR2 YYEEEE. Trimming at V came to 4 bases and at J to 6 bases, leaving 7 bases not matched to a gene. Here the CDR3 DNA reads TGTGCCAGCAGCGGCTCGGGACAGGGCCATGAAAAACTGTTTTTT. Protein sequence: CASSGSGQGHEKLFF.

The gene calls are TRBV6-5 and TRBJ2-3; 14 positions agree with TRBD2. The CDR3 length is 15 residues. V shed 6 bases and J 2 bases; nucleotides not matched to a gene: 1. Germline V gives CDR1 MNHEY, CDR2 SVGAGI. The CDR3 DNA reads TGTGCCAGCAGGGGACTAGCGGGAGCCACAGATACGCAGTATTTT. Its protein is CASRGLAGATDTQYF.

Here the CDR3 DNA reads TGTGCCACCGGGGGGCGGGAGTTCGGTGAGCAGTTCTTC. This codes for CATGGREFGEQFF. The rearrangement joins TRBV6-4 to TRBJ2-1, with D maybe TRBD2 (7 bases). V dropped 10 bases and J dropped 9 bases, with 19 bases sitting between them. The CDR3 is made up of 13 amino acids. Germline-derived CDR1 and CDR2 are MRHNA and SNTAGT.

This clone occurred once. The rearrangement uses TRBV10-1 and TRBJ2-2, with unresolved D. The CDR3 length is 13 residues. Per germline, CDR1 WNHNN and CDR2 SYGVQD (reference sequence). With 11 bases removed from V and 2 bases from J, the gap between germline ends came to 12 bases. CDR3 protein: CAASADNTGELFF. Written as DNA, the CDR3 is TGCGCCGCGAGCGCAGATAACACCGGGGAGCTGTTTTTT.

The gene calls are TRBV27 and TRBJ2-1; D possibly uses TRBD1 or TRBD2 (6 bases each). The CDR3 spans 17 residues. V lost 2 bases and J lost 1, with 15 bases in between. From germline, CDR1 is MNHEY and CDR2 SMNVEV (reference sequence). The CDR3 is CASSLAQTGGSYNEQFF. In DNA, the CDR3 is TGTGCCAGCAGTTTAGCCCAGACAGGAGGGTCCTACAATGAGCAGTTCTTC.

The chain is built from TRBV6-5 and TRBJ2-1; D might be TRBD1 (6 bases). Trimming shortened V by 0 bases and J by 0 bases, and 9 bases separated the two germline ends. CDR3 length equals 16 residues. From germline, CDR1 is MNHEY and CDR2 SVGAGI. CDR3 DNA sequence: TGTGCCAGCAGTTACTCGACAGGAGGCTCCTACAATGAGCAGTTCTTC. This sequence encodes CASSYSTGGSYNEQFF.